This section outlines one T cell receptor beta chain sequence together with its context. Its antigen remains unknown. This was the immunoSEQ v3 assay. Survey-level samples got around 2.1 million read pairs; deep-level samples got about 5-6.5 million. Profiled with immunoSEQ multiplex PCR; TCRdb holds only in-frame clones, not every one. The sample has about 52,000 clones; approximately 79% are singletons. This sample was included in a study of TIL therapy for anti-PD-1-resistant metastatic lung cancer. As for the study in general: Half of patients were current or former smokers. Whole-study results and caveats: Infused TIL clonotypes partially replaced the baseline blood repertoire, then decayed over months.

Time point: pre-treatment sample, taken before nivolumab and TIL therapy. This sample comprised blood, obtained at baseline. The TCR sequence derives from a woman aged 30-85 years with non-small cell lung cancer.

The CDR3 nucleotides read TGTGCCACCCTCAACCCGGGACACTACGAGCAGTACTTC. It translates to CATLNPGHYEQYF. The chain recombines TRBV2 with TRBJ2-7, with a weak D call TRBD1 (6 bases). Between the trimmed V and J ends, which lost 10 bases and 3 bases, there was a span of 16 bases. The germline V gene has CDR1 SNHLY and CDR2 FYNNEI. This CDR3 spans 13 amino acids.